This paragraph reports one T cell receptor beta chain. The CDR3 runs 16 residues. Germline CDR1 and CDR2: SGHNT and YYREEE (reference sequence). The junction had 10 bases not matched to a gene; V was cut back by 4 bases and J by 5 bases. These data belong to a study of shared clonotypes between healthy human individuals. Terminally differentiated effector memory CD45RA+ cells were excluded by CCR7 positive selection of CD45RO-negative cells. Authors' processing steps: Junction-only sequences without quality scores were provided by ImmunoSEQ, so filtering was different. The table came from immunoSEQ multiplex PCR; TCRdb's copy has only in-frame clones and leaves some out. V and J calls plus clone size are reproduced from that table; the DNA served to infer D and trimming. There are about 2 million clones in the sample; around 96% occur only once, and approximately 1.2% lies in the top ten.

The clonotype was recovered from a man younger than 35 in good health. Sequenced material: naive CD8+ T cells sorted from blood. This sequence joins TRBV5-4 and TRBJ1-4, with 8 bases identical to TRBD1. The CDR3 coding sequence is TGTGCCAGCAGCCCGGACAGGGTCACAGAGAATGAAAAACTGTTTTTT. It codes for CASSPDRVTENEKLFF.